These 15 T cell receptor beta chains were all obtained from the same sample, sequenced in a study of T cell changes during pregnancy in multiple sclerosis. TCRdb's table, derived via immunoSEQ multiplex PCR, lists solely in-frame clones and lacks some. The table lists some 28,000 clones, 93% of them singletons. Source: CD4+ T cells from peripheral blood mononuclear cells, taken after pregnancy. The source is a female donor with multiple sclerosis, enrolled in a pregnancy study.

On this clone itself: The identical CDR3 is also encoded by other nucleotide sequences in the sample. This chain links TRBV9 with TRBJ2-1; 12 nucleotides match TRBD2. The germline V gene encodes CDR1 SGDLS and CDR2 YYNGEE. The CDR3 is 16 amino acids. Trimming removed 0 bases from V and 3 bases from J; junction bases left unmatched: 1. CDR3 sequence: CASSVGLAGVYNEQFF. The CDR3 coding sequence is TGTGCCAGCAGCGTAGGACTAGCGGGGGTCTACAATGAGCAGTTCTTC.

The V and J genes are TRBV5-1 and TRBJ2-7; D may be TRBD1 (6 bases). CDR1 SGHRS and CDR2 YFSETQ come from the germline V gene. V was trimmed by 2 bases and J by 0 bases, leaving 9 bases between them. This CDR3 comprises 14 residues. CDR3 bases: TGCGCCAGCAGCTTCTCAGGGGTCTCCTACGAGCAGTACTTC. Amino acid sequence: CASSFSGVSYEQYF.

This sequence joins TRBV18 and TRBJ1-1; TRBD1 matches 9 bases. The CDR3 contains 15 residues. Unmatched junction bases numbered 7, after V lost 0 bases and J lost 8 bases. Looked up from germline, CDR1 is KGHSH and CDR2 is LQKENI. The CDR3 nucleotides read TGTGCCAGCTCACCACCCCCCGGGACAGGGAGCGAAGCTTTCTTT. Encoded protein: CASSPPPGTGSEAFF.

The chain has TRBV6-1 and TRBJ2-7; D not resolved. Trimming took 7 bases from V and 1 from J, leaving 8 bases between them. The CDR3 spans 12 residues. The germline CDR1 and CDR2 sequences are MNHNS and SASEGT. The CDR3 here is CASIRDSYEQYF. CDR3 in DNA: TGTGCCAGCATTCGAGATTCCTACGAGCAGTACTTC.

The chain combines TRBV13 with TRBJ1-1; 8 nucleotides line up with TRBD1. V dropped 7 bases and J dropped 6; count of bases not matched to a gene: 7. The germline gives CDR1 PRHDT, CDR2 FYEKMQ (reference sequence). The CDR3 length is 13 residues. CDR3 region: CASNRDRGSEAFF. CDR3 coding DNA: TGTGCCAGCAATAGAGACAGGGGTTCTGAAGCTTTCTTT.

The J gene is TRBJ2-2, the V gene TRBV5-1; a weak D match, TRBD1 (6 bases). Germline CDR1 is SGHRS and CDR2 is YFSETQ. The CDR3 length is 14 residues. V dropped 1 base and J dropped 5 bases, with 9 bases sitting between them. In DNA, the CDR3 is TGCGCCAGCAGCTTGAAAGGGGGAACCGGGGAGCTGTTTTTT. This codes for CASSLKGGTGELFF.

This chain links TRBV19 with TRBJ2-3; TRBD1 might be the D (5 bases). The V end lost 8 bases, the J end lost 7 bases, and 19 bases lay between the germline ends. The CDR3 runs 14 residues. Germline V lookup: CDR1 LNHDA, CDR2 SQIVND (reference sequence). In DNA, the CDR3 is TGTGCCAGTTCCCTTTCCCAGGGTATGAATACGCAGTATTTT. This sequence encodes CASSLSQGMNTQYF.

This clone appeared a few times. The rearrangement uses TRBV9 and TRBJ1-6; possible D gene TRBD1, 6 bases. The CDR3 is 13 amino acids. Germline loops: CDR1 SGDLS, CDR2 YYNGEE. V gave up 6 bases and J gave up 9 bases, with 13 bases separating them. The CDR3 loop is CASNSLGASPLHF. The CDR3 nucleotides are TGTGCCAGCAACTCATTGGGGGCTTCACCCCTCCACTTT.

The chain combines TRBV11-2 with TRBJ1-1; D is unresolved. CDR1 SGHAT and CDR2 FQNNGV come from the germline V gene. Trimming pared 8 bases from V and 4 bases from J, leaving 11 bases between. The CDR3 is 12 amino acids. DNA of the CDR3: TGTGCCAGCGGGTCGGGGAGCACTGAAGCTTTCTTT. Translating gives CASGSGSTEAFF.

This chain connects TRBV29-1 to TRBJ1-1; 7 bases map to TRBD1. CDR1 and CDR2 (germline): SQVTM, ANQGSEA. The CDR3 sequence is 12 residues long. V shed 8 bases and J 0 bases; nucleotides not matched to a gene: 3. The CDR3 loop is CSSGQMNTEAFF. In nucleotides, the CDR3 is TGCAGCTCGGGACAGATGAACACTGAAGCTTTCTTT.

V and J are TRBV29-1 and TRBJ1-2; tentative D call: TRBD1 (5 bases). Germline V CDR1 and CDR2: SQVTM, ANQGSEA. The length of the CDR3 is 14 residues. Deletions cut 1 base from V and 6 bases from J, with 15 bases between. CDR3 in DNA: TGCAGCGTTGAAGTAGGGGAGAGGAGGGATGGCTACACCTTC. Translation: CSVEVGERRDGYTF.

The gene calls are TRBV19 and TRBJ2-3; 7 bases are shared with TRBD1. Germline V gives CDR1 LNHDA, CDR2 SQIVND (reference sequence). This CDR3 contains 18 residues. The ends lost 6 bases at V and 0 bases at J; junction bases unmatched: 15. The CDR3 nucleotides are TGTGCCAGTAGCCCCTCCCCGTGGACAGGTCGAAGCACAGATACGCAGTATTTT. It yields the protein CASSPSPWTGRSTDTQYF.

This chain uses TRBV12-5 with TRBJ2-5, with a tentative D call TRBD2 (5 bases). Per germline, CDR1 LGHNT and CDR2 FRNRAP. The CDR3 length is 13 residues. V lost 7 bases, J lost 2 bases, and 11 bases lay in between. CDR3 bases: TGTGCTAGTGCTGGGAGAGAGCAAGAGACCCAGTACTTC. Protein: CASAGREQETQYF.

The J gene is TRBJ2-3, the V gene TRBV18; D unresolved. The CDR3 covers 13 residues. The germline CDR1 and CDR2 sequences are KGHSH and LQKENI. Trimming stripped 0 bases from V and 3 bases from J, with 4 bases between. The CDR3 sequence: CASSPPSTDTQYF. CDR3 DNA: TGTGCCAGCTCACCACCTAGTACAGATACGCAGTATTTT.

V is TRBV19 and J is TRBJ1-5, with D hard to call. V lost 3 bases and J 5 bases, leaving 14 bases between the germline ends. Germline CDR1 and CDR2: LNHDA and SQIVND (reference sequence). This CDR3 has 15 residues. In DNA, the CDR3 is TGTGCCAGTAGTATGGGCGAGGGAGTTTATCAGCCCCAGCATTTT. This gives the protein CASSMGEGVYQPQHF. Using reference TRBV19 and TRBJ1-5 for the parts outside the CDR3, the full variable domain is DGGITQSPKYLFRKEGQNVTLSCEQNLNHDAMYWYRQDPGQGLRLIYYSQIVNDFQKGDIAEGYSVSREKKESFPLTVTSAQKNPTAFYLCASSMGEGVYQPQHFGDGTRLSIL.